What follows is one TCR beta chain and its context. Its antigen remains unknown. This entry belongs to a study of cytomegalovirus exposure and HLA in healthy donors. General study findings and limits: It was reported that TCR beta sequences correctly inferred the HLA-A and HLA-B alleles for most subjects. The investigators catalogued under 200 TCR beta chains as cytomegalovirus-associated. A later analysis showed TCR association rates differing by HLA locus, peaking at DRB1 and lowest at HLA-C. Certain sequence variants were highly shared and formed a cluster, and this cluster was likely a sequencing artifact.

V lost 7 bases, J lost 1 base, and 11 bases lay in between. Per germline, CDR1 ENHRY and CDR2 SYGVKD. The CDR3 sequence is 13 residues long. PCR involved 60 Vbeta and 13 Jbeta primers. Data came from immunoSEQ multiplex PCR; TCRdb stores just in-frame clones and leaves some out. The sample carries over 85,000 clones, less than 85% recorded once. The V and J genes are TRBV10-3 and TRBJ2-7, with D perhaps TRBD1 (6 bases). The TCR originated in a man aged 40-55 years in good health and CMV-seronegative. Sequencing was done on a sample of PBMCs. The CDR3 coding sequence is TGTGCCATCAACCAACAGGGTTCCTACGAGCAGTACTTC. Translating it yields CAINQQGSYEQYF.